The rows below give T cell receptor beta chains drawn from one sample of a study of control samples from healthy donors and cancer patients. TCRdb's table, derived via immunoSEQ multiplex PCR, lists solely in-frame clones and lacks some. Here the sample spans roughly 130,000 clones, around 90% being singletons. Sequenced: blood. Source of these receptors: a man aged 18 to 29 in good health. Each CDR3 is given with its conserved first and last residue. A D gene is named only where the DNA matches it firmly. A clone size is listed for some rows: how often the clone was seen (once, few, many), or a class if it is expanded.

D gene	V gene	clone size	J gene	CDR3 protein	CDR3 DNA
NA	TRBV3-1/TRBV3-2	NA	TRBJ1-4	CASSRHSEEKLFF	TGTGCCAGCAGCCGGCATTCAGAAGAAAAACTGTTTTTT
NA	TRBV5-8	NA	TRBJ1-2	CASIKNGLYGYTF	TGTGCCAGCATCAAGAATGGCCTTTATGGCTACACCTTC
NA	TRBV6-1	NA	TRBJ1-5	CASSESMGLGAQHF	TGTGCCAGCAGTGAATCAATGGGGCTGGGAGCCCAGCATTTT
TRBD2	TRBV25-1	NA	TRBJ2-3	CASSEISGGTDTQYF	TGTGCCAGCAGTGAGATTAGCGGGGGGACAGATACGCAGTATTTT
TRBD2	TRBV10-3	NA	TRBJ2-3	CAISGLAGTTTDTQYF	TGTGCCATCAGCGGACTAGCGGGTACCACCACAGATACGCAGTATTTT
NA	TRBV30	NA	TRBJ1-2	CAWIPDSLYGYTF	TGTGCCTGGATCCCCGACAGTCTCTATGGCTACACCTTC
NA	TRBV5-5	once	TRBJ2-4	CASSFGENIQYF	TGTGCCAGCAGCTTTGGAGAAAACATTCAGTACTTC
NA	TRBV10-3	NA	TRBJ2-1	CAISGGLSSYNEQFF	TGTGCCATCAGTGGGGGACTCTCCTCCTACAATGAGCAGTTCTTC
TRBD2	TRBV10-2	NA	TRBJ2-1	CASRGTSGSGDEQFF	TGCGCCAGCAGAGGGACTAGCGGGAGCGGCGATGAGCAGTTCTTC
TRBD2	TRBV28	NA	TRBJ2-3	CASSSPGGGSTDTQYF	TGTGCCAGCAGTTCCCCGGGGGGGGGTAGCACAGATACGCAGTATTTT
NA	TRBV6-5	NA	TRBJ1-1	CASRRSTPTEAFF	TGTGCCAGCCGGCGGTCTACCCCAACTGAAGCTTTCTTT
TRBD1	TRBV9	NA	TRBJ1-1	CASSVLTGDTEAFF	TGTGCCAGCAGCGTACTAACAGGGGACACTGAAGCTTTCTTT
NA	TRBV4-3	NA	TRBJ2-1	CASSSRENSYNEQFF	TGCGCCAGCAGCTCCAGGGAAAACTCCTACAATGAGCAGTTCTTC
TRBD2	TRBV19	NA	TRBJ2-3	CASSISSGSAADTQYF	TGTGCCAGTAGTATATCCAGCGGGAGCGCCGCAGATACGCAGTATTTT
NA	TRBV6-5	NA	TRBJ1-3	CASIPRADGNTIYF	TGTGCCAGCATCCCCAGGGCAGATGGAAACACCATATATTTT
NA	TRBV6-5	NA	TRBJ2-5	CASSTGRETQYF	TGTGCCAGCAGTACAGGGAGAGAGACCCAGTACTTC
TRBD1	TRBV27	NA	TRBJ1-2	CASRRQGPTNYGYTF	TGTGCCAGCAGAAGACAGGGACCTACTAACTATGGCTACACCTTC
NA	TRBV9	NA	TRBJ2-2	CASSVGTTGELFF	TGTGCCAGCAGCGTAGGGACTACCGGGGAGCTGTTTTTT
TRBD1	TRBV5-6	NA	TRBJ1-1	CASRPGDRVAYMNTEAFF	TGTGCCAGCAGACCAGGCGACAGGGTAGCCTACATGAACACTGAAGCTTTCTTT
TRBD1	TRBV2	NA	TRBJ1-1	CARERQGWPEAFF	TGTGCCAGGGAGAGACAGGGGTGGCCTGAAGCTTTCTTT
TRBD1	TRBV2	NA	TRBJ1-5	CASRPGQGNQPQHF	TGTGCCAGCAGACCGGGACAGGGGAATCAGCCCCAGCATTTT
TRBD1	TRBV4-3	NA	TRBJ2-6	CASSQIPPGQGALVSGANVLTF	TGCGCCAGCAGCCAAATCCCCCCGGGACAGGGGGCTCTTGTGTCTGGGGCCAACGTCCTGACTTTC
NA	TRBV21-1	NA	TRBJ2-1	CASSKKGGTGHVDNEQFF	TGTGCCAGCAGCAAAAAAGGGGGGACGGGACATGTGGACAATGAGCAGTTCTTC
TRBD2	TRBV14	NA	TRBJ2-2	CASSQDRPSGRNTGELFF	TGTGCCAGCAGCCAAGATCGGCCAAGCGGGAGGAACACCGGGGAGCTGTTTTTT